Here is one T cell receptor (beta chain) with its context. Per the original data handling: How many nucleated cells were present was estimated from reference gene primer amplification. TCRdb's copy holds only in-frame clones and misses some; the assay was immunoSEQ multiplex PCR. D and trimming come from the DNA, and the V and J calls and clone size come from that table. The sample records tens of thousands of clones, about 88% being singletons. This sample stems from a study of blood T cell repertoires in COVID-19. Study-wide context: Donors in the United States, Italy and Spain gave samples during acute or convalescent COVID-19.

The sample consisted of peripheral blood. The source is a human donor in a cohort sampled during active COVID-19.

CDR3 DNA: TGCGCCAGCAGCCAAGTACAGGGGGCTTGGTACGAGCAGTACTTC. Amino acids: CASSQVQGAWYEQYF. This chain links TRBV4-3 with TRBJ2-7; 9 bases are a match to TRBD1. The length of the CDR3 is 15 residues. Germline trimming cut 1 base from V and 4 bases from J; bases unmatched to any gene: 5. Looked up from germline, CDR1 is LGHNA and CDR2 is YSLEER.